Listed below are T cell receptor beta chains from one sample, sequenced in a study of cytomegalovirus exposure and HLA in healthy donors. The data were produced by immunoSEQ multiplex PCR, yet TCRdb's version contains in-frame clones alone and is incomplete. The sample consists of about 120,000 clones, approximately 80% of them appearing once. The material sequenced was PBMCs. These receptors all stem from a woman aged 40 to 50 in good health and CMV-seronegative. Each CDR3 is given with its conserved first and last residue. Only some rows state a clone size, as once, few, many or a class for expanded clones.

few TRBV27 CASSPGFGHEAFF
NA TRBV4-1 CASSQVGQAQPYEQYF
NA TRBV5-4 CASSLGGSGGNQPQHF
NA TRBV5-1 CASSLVDSYEQYF
NA TRBV27 CASSLSKGQGKRNGYTF
NA TRBV27 CASSSTGPGEQYF
few TRBV6-5 CASSYLTGGKLFF
NA TRBV6-1 CASSGLAGAKNIQYF
NA TRBV7-3 CASSSSGGTGNQPQHF
NA TRBV6-4 CASSETGDQPQHF
few TRBV4-3 CASRRGGPVDTGELFF
NA TRBV2 CASSGDRGNQPQHF
NA TRBV7-9 CSSSNRDRDQPQHF
NA TRBV5-1 CASRPLDRDLNTEAFF
NA TRBV19 CASSTSGSSNEQYF
NA TRBV4-1 CASSQGGTGDFYGYTF
NA TRBV9 CASSVVPGPYGYTF
few TRBV5-6 CASSTLQGDGYTF
NA TRBV7-8 CASRRQGNTEAFF
NA TRBV11-2 CASSRRGGTEAFF
NA TRBV5-4 CASSHGGAGAAETQYF
NA TRBV2 CASSLLADYNEQFF
NA TRBV4-2 CASSQGLLAGRETQYF
NA TRBV11-2 CASTYRGLNTEAFF
NA TRBV7-6 CASSPDRYTDTQYF
NA TRBV7-9 CSSSSPDRVRAFF
NA TRBV7-2 CASSSKTGTGSYNEQFF
NA TRBV4-3 CASSQDNLAGGISEQFF
NA TRBV5-1 CASSLDAGGDEQFF
NA TRBV11-2 CASSVLAGVTGELFF
NA TRBV7-9 CASSTRTESSTDTQYF
NA TRBV28 CASSSGPYEQYF
NA TRBV7-9 CASSLTGGSYEQYF
NA TRBV27 CASRNNRDTEAFF
NA TRBV6-1 CASSGYRGGEQYF
NA TRBV5-1 CASSLEFWGAPETQYF
once TRBV9 CASSWTAGQDGYTF
NA TRBV7-2 CASSPRRIVQVGSYGYTF
NA TRBV5-6 CASSLAGQLIHEQYF